This TCR beta chain was recorded in a study of neoadjuvant anti-PD-1 for oral cavity cancer. Method: immunoSEQ multiplex PCR; TCRdb's copy keeps in-frame clones and lacks some. Of thousands of clones listed, approximately 65% were seen once; the top ten hold about 3.5%. Time point indicated: after neoadjuvant nivolumab, at surgical resection. V lost 2 bases, J lost 4 bases, and 9 bases lay in between. In germline, CDR1 is SGDLS, CDR2 YYNGEE. This CDR3 has 13 amino acids. The sequenced sample was PBMCs, obtained after nivolumab (anti-PD-1) treatment. The clonotype originates from a person aged 40 to 85 with oral cavity squamous cell carcinoma. This chain links TRBV9 with TRBJ1-2; D gene unclear. CDR3 loop: CASSVLSSYGYTF. CDR3 nucleotides: TGTGCCAGCAGCGTTCTTAGCTCCTATGGCTACACCTTC.